The 14 T cell receptor beta chains below all came from one sample that was sequenced in a study of early T cells in non-severe SARS-CoV-2 infection (dated by TCRdb to about 2021). Receptor amplification or capture employed 5' RACE. Sequencing was carried out with a NextSeq 500. TCRdb trimmed public reads at Q25 via fastp, called clones via MiXCR and kept in-frame beta chains. Records with the same CDR3 protein are collapsed into one entry carrying the most frequent genes and DNA. The sample includes some 45,000 distinct CDR3 sequences, with roughly 6% observed a single time. Of the sample, around 8% falls within the top ten clones. The sample consisted of whole blood, taken at baseline. Receptors were obtained from an adult who was a healthcare worker with PCR-confirmed SARS-CoV-2 infection or an uninfected control (not recorded which).

The table lists this clonotype with a few counts. The chain combines TRBV4-1 with TRBJ2-7, with 10 bases identical to TRBD2. The CDR3 contains 19 residues. Trimming removed 1 base from V and 1 base from J; junction bases left unmatched: 13. The V gene's germline CDR1 is MGHRA and CDR2 YSYEKL. The CDR3 loop is CASSQAPSGGPRRSYEQYF. The CDR3, as DNA: TGCGCCAGCAGCCAAGCTCCTAGCGGGGGACCTAGGAGGTCCTACGAGCAGTACTTC.

This clonotype showed up many times. The chain uses TRBV7-6 and TRBJ2-3; 9 bases are shared with TRBD2. J was trimmed by 2 bases and V by 1 base; bases with no gene match: 7. Germline CDR1 is SGHVS and CDR2 is FNYEAQ. The CDR3 spans 17 residues. This CDR3 reads CASSLELAGSNTDTQYF. Here the CDR3 DNA reads TGTGCCAGCAGCTTAGAGCTAGCGGGGTCCAACACAGATACGCAGTATTTT.

Regarding this clonotype: It may be a read error: a sequence one base away is much more abundant. The gene calls are TRBV3-1 and TRBJ2-3; possibly TRBD1 or TRBD2 for D (6 bases each). CDR3 length: 16 residues. From germline, CDR1 is LGHDT and CDR2 YNNKEL (reference sequence). V was cut by 1 base and J by 0 bases, with 11 bases left in between. The CDR3 loop reads CASSQGGALSTDTQYF. In DNA form, the CDR3 reads TGTGCCAGCAGCCAAGGGGGGGCTTTGAGCACAGATACGCAGTATTTT.

This clonotype was seen a handful of times. Sequence at one end of the junction differs from germline and may be a read error. The chain recombines TRBV28 with TRBJ1-3; D not resolved. Germline V gene data show CDR1 as MDHEN and CDR2 as SYDVKM. The CDR3 runs to 15 residues. CDR3 coding DNA: TGTGCCAGCAGTTTTCCAGCCAACTCTGAAAACACCATATATTTT. It codes for CASSFPANSENTIYF.

This clonotype came up many times. The chain employs TRBV6-5 and TRBJ1-2; 11 bases line up with TRBD1. The germline CDR1 and CDR2 sequences are MNHEY and SVGAGI. With 6 bases clipped from V and 7 bases from J, the junction kept 13 bases outside the gene matches. The CDR3 sequence is 16 residues long. For the CDR3, the DNA is TGTGCCAGCAGCAAGGCCCTAGGACAGGGGGCAGCTGGCTACACCTTC. It yields the protein CASSKALGQGAAGYTF.

This clonotype was seen repeatedly, ten times or more. The chain joins TRBV18 to TRBJ2-6; D is ambiguous. With 3 bases removed from V and 1 base from J, the gap between germline ends came to 10 bases. CDR1 is KGHSH, CDR2 LQKENI, per germline. The CDR3 sequence is 16 residues long. The CDR3 DNA sequence: TGTGCCAGCTCACCTCCGACACCGTCTGGGGCCAACGTCCTGACTTTC. Residues: CASSPPTPSGANVLTF.

This clonotype was picked up many times. J is TRBJ2-1 and V is TRBV7-3; D is perhaps TRBD2 (6 bases). Germline assignment: CDR1 SGHTA and CDR2 FQGTGA. The CDR3 loop spans 15 amino acids. V lost 1 base and J 4 bases, leaving 11 bases between the germline ends. CDR3 sequence reads: CASSLNSGGYNEQFF. CDR3 nucleotides: TGTGCCAGCAGCTTAAATAGCGGAGGATACAATGAGCAGTTCTTC.

This clonotype has ten or more counts. The chain has TRBV4-1 and TRBJ1-2; 8 bases are shared with TRBD1. Looked up from germline, CDR1 is MGHRA and CDR2 is YSYEKL. Unmatched junction bases numbered 7, after V lost 2 bases and J lost 5 bases. The CDR3 runs to 15 residues. CDR3 residues: CASSQRTGGEYGYTF. CDR3 sequence (DNA): TGCGCCAGCAGCCAAAGAACAGGGGGGGAGTATGGCTACACCTTC.

Comment on this clonotype: Possible read error: a much larger clone is one base away. The J gene is TRBJ2-1, the V gene TRBV6-6, with TRBD2 identical over 10 bases. TRBJ2-7 explains the end of the DNA better; the J call may be wrong. The CDR3 has 13 residues. Germline V gene sequence: CDR1 MNHNY, CDR2 SVGAGI (reference sequence). The CDR3 DNA is TGTGCCACGGGAGCGGGGGGGCCAAATGAGCAGTACTTC. Protein sequence: CATGAGGPNEQYF.

The V and J genes are TRBV7-2 and TRBJ2-1, with 9 bases matching TRBD1. CDR3 length: 11 amino acids. The junction had 3 bases not matched to a gene; V was cut back by 3 bases and J by 15 bases. Germline CDR1 SGHTA, CDR2 FQGNSA. In nucleotides, the CDR3 is TGTGCCAGCAGCTTTGGGACAGGGCGGTTCTTC. It yields the protein CASSFGTGRFF.

The genes are TRBV20-1 and TRBJ2-7; D could derive from TRBD1 or TRBD2 (6 bases each). Germline CDR1 is DFQATT and CDR2 is SNEGSKA (reference sequence). The CDR3 extends over 14 amino acids. Trimming shortened V by 6 bases and J by 6 bases, and 21 bases separated the two germline ends. The CDR3: CSAFPPRGGREQYF. CDR3 nucleotides: TGCAGTGCCTTCCCTCCACGTGGGGGGCGCGAGCAGTACTTC.

This clonotype has at least ten counts. This chain uses TRBV7-2 with TRBJ2-7, with D perhaps TRBD1 or TRBD2 (5 bases each). V lost 1 base, J lost 0 bases, and 10 bases lay in between. The CDR3 consists of 15 residues. Germline V gives CDR1 SGHTA, CDR2 FQGNSA. The CDR3 region has the DNA TGTGCCAGCAGCTTAGGGGACCAAAGCTCCTACGAGCAGTACTTC. It codes for CASSLGDQSSYEQYF.

In its sample, this clonotype was seen many times. V usage is TRBV7-3 and J usage is TRBJ1-1; unclear D gene. Germline assignment: CDR1 SGHTA and CDR2 FQGTGA. V was pared by 4 bases and J by 2 bases, with 8 bases between. The CDR3 length is 13 residues. CDR3 protein: CASSSGINTEAFF. DNA for the CDR3: TGTGCCAGCAGCTCTGGGATCAACACTGAAGCTTTCTTT.

This clonotype was counted many times. This chain connects TRBV7-9 to TRBJ2-4, with 16 bases that match TRBD2. The length of the CDR3 is 18 residues. Germline values: CDR1 SEHNR, CDR2 FQNEAQ (reference sequence). After removal of 6 bases from V and 0 bases from J, the junction contained 5 bases not matched to a gene. This CDR3 reads CASSPGTSGGAAKNIQYF. For the CDR3, the DNA is TGTGCCAGCAGTCCGGGGACTAGCGGGGGGGCAGCCAAAAACATTCAGTACTTC.